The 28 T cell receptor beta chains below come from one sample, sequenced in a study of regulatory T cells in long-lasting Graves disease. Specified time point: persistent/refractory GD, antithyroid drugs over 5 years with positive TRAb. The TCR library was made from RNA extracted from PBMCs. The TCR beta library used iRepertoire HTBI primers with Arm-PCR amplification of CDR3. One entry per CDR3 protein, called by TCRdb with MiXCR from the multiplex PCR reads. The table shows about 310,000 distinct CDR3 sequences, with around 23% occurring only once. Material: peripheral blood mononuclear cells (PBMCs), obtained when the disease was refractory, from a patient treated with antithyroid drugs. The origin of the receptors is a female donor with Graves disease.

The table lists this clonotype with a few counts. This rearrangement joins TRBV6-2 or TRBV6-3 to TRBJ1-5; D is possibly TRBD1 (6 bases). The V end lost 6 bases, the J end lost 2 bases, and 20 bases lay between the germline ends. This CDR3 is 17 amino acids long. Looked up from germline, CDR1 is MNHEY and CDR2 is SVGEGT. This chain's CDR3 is CASSTYPGQSGNQPQHF. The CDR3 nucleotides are TGTGCCAGCAGCACCTACCCAGGACAGTCTGGCAATCAGCCCCAGCATTTT.

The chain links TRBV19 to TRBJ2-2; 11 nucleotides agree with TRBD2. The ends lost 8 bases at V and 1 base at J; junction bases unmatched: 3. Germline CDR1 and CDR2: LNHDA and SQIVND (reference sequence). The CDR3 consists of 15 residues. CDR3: CASGTSGGNTGELFF. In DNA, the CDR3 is TGTGCCAGTGGAACTAGCGGGGGGAACACCGGGGAGCTGTTTTTT.

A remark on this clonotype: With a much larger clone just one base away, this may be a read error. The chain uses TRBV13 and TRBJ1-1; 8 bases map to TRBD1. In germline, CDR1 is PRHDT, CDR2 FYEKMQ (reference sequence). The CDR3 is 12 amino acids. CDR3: CASSSGGFEALF. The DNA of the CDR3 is TGTGCCAGCAGCTCAGGGGGCTTTGAAGCTCTCTTT. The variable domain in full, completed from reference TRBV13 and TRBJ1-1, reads AAGVIQSPRHLIKEKRETATLKCYPIPRHDTVYWYQQGPGQDPQFLISFYEKMQSDKGSIPDRFSAQQFSDYHSELNMSSLELGDSALYFCASSSGGFEALFGQGTRLTVV.

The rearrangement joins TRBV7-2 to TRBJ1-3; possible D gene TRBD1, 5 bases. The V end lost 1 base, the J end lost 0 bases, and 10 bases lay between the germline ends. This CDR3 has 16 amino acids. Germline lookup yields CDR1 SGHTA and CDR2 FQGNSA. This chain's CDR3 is CASSLVTGVSGNTIYF. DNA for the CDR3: TGTGCCAGCAGCTTAGTAACGGGGGTCTCTGGAAACACCATATATTTT.

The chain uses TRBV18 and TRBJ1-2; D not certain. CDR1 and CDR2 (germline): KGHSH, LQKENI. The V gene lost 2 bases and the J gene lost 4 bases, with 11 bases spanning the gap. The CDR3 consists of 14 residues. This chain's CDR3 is CASSPVGEAYGYTF. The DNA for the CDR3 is TGTGCCAGCTCACCAGTGGGAGAGGCCTATGGCTACACCTTC.

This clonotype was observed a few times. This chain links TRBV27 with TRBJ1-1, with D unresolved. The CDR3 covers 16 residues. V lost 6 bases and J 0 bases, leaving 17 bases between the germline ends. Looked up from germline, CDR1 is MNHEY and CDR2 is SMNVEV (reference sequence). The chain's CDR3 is CASRVKRGAVNTEAFF. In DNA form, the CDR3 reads TGTGCCAGCAGGGTCAAACGGGGAGCGGTGAACACTGAAGCTTTCTTT.

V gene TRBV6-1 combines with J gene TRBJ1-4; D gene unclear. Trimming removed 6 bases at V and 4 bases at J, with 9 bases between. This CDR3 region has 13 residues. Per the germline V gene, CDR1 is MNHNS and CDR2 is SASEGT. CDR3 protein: CASSLQYNEKLFF. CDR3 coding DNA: TGTGCCAGCAGCCTTCAATATAATGAAAAACTGTTTTTT.

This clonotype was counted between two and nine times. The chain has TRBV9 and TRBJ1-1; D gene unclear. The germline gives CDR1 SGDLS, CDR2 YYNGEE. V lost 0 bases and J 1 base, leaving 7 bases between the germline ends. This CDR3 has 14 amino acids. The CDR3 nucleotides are TGTGCCAGCAGCGTAGATTTAAGGAACACTGAAGCTTTCTTT. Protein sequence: CASSVDLRNTEAFF.

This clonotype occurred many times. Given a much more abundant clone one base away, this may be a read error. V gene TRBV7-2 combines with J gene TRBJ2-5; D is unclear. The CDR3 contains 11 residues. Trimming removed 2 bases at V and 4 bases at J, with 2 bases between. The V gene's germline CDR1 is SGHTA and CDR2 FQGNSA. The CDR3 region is CASSLIETQYF. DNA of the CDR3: TGTGCCAGCAGCTTAATAGAGACCCAGTACTTC.

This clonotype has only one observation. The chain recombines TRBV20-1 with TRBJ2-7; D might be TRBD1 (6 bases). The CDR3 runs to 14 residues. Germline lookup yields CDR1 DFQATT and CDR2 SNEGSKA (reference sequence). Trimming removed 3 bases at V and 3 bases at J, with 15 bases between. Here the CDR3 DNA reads TGCAGTGCTAGCCGGATGCAGGGGTTCTACGAGCAGTACTTC. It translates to CSASRMQGFYEQYF.

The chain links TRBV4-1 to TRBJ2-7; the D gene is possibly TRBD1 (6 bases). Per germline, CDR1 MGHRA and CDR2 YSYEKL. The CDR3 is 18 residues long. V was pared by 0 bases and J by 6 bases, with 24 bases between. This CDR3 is CASSQEGAWDASLGEQYF. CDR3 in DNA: TGCGCCAGCAGCCAAGAGGGGGCGTGGGACGCCTCCCTTGGCGAGCAGTACTTC.

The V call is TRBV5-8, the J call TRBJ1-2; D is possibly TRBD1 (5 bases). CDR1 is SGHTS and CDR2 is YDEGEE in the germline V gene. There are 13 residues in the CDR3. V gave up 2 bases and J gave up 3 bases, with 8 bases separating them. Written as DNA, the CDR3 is TGTGCCAGCAGCTTAACGACAGACTATGGCTACACCTTC. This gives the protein CASSLTTDYGYTF.

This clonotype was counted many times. The CDR3 reads CASSQDVRIRYEQYF. The CDR3 DNA follows: TGTGCCAGCAGCCAAGATGTCCGAATACGCTACGAGCAGTACTTC. The gene calls are TRBV3-1 and TRBJ2-7, with no clear D. Germline V gene data show CDR1 as LGHDT and CDR2 as YNNKEL (reference sequence). This CDR3 has 15 residues. V gave up 0 bases and J gave up 3 bases, with 12 bases separating them.

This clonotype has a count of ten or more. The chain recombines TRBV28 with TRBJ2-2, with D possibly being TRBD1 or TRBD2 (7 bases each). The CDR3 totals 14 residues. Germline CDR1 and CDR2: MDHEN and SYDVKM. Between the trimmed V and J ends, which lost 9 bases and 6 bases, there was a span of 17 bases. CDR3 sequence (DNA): TGTGCCAGTCAGGGGGAGCGGGACGCCGGGGAGCTGTTTTTT. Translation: CASQGERDAGELFF.

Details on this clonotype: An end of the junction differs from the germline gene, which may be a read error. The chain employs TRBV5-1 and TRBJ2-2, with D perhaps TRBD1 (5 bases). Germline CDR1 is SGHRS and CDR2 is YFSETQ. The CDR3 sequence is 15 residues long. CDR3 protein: CTSSYPRDSTGELFF. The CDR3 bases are TGCACCAGCAGCTACCCCAGGGATAGCACCGGGGAGCTGTTTTTT.

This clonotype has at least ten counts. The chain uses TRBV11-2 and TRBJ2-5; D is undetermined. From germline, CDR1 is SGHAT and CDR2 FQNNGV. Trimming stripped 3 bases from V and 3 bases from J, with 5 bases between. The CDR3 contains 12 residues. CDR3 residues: CASSFAKETQYF. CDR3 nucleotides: TGTGCCAGCAGCTTCGCCAAAGAGACCCAGTACTTC.

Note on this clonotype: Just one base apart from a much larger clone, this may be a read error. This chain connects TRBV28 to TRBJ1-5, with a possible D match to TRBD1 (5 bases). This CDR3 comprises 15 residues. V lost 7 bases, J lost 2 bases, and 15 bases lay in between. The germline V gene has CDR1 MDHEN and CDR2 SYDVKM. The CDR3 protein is CASTYGGDGNQPQHF. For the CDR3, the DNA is TGTGCCAGCACCTACGGCGGGGACGGCAATCAGCCCCAGCATTTT.

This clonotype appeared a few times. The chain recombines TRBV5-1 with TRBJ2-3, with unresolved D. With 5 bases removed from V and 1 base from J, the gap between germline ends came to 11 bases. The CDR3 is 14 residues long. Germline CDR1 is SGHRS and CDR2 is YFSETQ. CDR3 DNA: TGCGCCAGCAGTTCAGATCAACGCACAGATACGCAGTATTTT. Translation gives CASSSDQRTDTQYF.

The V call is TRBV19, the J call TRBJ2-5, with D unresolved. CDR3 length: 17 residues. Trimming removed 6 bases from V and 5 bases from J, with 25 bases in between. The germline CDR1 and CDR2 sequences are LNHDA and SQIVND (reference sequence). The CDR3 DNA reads TGTGCCAGTAGAGGACGCGGAGACTGGTTCGAAGTGGAGACCCAGTACTTC. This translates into CASRGRGDWFEVETQYF. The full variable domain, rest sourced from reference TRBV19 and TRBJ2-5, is DGGITQSPKYLFRKEGQNVTLSCEQNLNHDAMYWYRQDPGQGLRLIYYSQIVNDFQKGDIAEGYSVSREKKESFPLTVTSAQKNPTAFYLCASRGRGDWFEVETQYFGPGTRLLVL.

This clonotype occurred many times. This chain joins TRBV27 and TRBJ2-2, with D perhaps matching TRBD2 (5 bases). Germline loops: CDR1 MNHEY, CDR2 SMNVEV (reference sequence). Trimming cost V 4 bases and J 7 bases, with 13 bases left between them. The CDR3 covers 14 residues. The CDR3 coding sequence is TGTGCCAGCAGTTCCCTAAGTCGGGGCGGGGAGCTGTTTTTT. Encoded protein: CASSSLSRGGELFF.

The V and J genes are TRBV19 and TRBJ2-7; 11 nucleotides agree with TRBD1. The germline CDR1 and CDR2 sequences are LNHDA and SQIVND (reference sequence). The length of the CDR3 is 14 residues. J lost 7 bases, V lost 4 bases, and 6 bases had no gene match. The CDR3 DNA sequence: TGTGCCAGTAGTAAGGGACAGGGGGACTTAGAGCAGTACTTC. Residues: CASSKGQGDLEQYF.

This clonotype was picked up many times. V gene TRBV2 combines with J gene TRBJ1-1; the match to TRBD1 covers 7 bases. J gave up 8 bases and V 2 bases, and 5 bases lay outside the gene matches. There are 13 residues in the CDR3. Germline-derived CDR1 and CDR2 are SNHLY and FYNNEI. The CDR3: CASSETGALEAFF. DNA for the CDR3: TGTGCCAGCAGTGAAACAGGGGCCCTCGAAGCTTTCTTT.

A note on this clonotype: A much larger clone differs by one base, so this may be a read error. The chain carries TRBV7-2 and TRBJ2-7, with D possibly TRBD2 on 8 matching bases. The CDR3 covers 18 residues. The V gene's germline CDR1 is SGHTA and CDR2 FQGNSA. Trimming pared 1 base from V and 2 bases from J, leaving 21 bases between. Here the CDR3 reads CTSSLVGGGTGVTYEQYF. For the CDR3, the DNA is TGTACCAGCAGCTTAGTCGGGGGGGGAACAGGGGTTACCTACGAGCAGTACTTC. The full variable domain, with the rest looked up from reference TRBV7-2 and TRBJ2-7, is GAGVSQSPSNKVTEKGKDVELRCDPISGHTALYWYRQSLGQGLEFLIYFQGNSAPDKSGLPSDRFSAERTGGSVSTLTIQRTQQEDSAVYLCTSSLVGGGTGVTYEQYFGPGTRLTVT.

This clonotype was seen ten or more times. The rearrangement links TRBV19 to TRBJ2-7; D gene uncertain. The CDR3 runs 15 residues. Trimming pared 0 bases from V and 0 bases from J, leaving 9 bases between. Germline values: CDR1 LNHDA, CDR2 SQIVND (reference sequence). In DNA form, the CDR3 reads TGTGCCAGTAGTATAGATCTGGGAAGCTCCTACGAGCAGTACTTC. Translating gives CASSIDLGSSYEQYF.

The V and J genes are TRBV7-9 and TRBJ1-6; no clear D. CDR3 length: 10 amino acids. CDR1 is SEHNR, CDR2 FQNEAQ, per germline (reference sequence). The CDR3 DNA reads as TGTGCGCTAGGCGCCCCACCCCTCCACTTT. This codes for CALGAPPLHF. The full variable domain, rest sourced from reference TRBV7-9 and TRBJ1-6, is DTGVSQNPRHKITKRGQNVTFRCDPISEHNRLYWYRQTLGQGPEFLTYFQNEAQLEKSRLLSDRFSAERPKGSFSTLEIQRTEQGDSAMYLCALGAPPLHFGNGTRLTVT.

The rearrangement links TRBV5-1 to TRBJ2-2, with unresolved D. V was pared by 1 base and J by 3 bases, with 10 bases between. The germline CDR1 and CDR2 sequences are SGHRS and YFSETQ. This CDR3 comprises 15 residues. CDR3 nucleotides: TGCGCCAGCAGCTTGAAACAGACCTACACCGGGGAGCTGTTTTTT. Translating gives CASSLKQTYTGELFF. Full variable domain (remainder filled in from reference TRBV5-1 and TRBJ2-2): KAGVTQTPRYLIKTRGQQVTLSCSPISGHRSVSWYQQTPGQGLQFLFEYFSETQRNKGNFPGRFSGRQFSNSRSEMNVSTLELGDSALYLCASSLKQTYTGELFFGEGSRLTVL.

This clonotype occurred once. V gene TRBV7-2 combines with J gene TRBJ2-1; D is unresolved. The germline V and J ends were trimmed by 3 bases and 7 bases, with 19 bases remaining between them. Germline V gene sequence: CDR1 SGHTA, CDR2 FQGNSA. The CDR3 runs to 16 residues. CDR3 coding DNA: TGTGCCAGCAGCTTTACTTTCCTCCTGGAACATAATGAGCAGTTCTTC. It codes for CASSFTFLLEHNEQFF.

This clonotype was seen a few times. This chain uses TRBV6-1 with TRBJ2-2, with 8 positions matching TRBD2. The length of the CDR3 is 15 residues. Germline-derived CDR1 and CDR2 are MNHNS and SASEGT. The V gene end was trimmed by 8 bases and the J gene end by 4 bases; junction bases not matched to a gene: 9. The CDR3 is CASCILAAGTGELFF. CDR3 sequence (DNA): TGTGCCAGCTGCATACTAGCGGCCGGCACCGGGGAGCTGTTTTTT.